The 20 T cell receptor beta chains below all came from one sample that was sequenced in a study of blood T cell repertoires in COVID-19. Profiled with immunoSEQ multiplex PCR; TCRdb holds only in-frame clones, not every one. The table includes about 160,000 clones, around 80% detected once. Sequencing was performed on peripheral blood. These receptors originate from a man aged 55 to 69 with active or convalescent COVID-19.

The chain carries TRBV18 and TRBJ2-1; TRBD2 matches at 11 bases. The CDR3 contains 17 residues. Germline lookup yields CDR1 KGHSH and CDR2 LQKENI. Trimming cost V 1 base and J 2 bases; bases outside gene matches: 4. DNA of the CDR3: TGTGCCAGCTCACCACGGCTAGCGGGAGGCGCCTACAATGAGCAGTTCTTC. It translates to CASSPRLAGGAYNEQFF. Full variable domain (remainder filled in from reference TRBV18 and TRBJ2-1): NAGVMQNPRHLVRRRGQEARLRCSPMKGHSHVYWYRQLPEEGLKFMVYLQKENIIDESGMPKERFSAEFPKEGPSILRIQQVVRGDSAAYFCASSPRLAGGAYNEQFFGPGTRLTVL.

The chain is built from TRBV6-5 and TRBJ1-6, with D perhaps TRBD1 (5 bases). Germline values: CDR1 MNHEY, CDR2 SVGAGI. Trimming stripped 7 bases from V and 6 bases from J, with 16 bases between. This CDR3 has 15 residues. CDR3 in DNA: TGTGCCAGCAATTTGGGTACAGGATTTAATTCACCCCTCCACTTT. It encodes CASNLGTGFNSPLHF.

The rearrangement links TRBV6-4 to TRBJ2-3; 7 bases are shared with TRBD1. This CDR3 comprises 15 residues. V gave up 5 bases and J gave up 2 bases; unmatched junction bases: 7. Per germline, CDR1 MRHNA and CDR2 SNTAGT. CDR3 in DNA: TGTGCCAGCAGTTTCACAGGGGCGCACACAGATACGCAGTATTTT. This encodes CASSFTGAHTDTQYF.

This rearrangement joins TRBV24-1 to TRBJ2-5, with unresolved D. The CDR3 covers 13 residues. V was pared by 7 bases and J by 1 base, with 9 bases between. Germline loops: CDR1 KGHDR, CDR2 SFDVKD. The CDR3 nucleotides are TGTGCCACCAGCCCAGCGCGCCAAGAGACCCAGTACTTC. Encoded protein: CATSPARQETQYF.

CDR3 residues: CASSVGAGASTQYF. CDR3 coding DNA: TGTGCCAGCAGCGTGGGGGCGGGGGCTTCGACCCAGTACTTC. The chain recombines TRBV9 with TRBJ2-5, with D maybe TRBD2 (7 bases). V gave up 2 bases and J gave up 7 bases, with 15 bases separating them. Germline assignment: CDR1 SGDLS and CDR2 YYNGEE. The CDR3 length is 14 residues.

V and J are TRBV3-1 (or the pseudogene TRBV3-2) and TRBJ2-1; D is ambiguous. The CDR3 spans 13 residues. CDR1 is LGHDT and CDR2 is YNNKEL in the germline V gene (reference sequence). V dropped 2 bases and J dropped 5 bases, with 7 bases sitting between them. The CDR3 DNA reads TGTGCCAGCAGCCAAACGGTGGACAATGAGCAGTTCTTC. As protein: CASSQTVDNEQFF.

The chain carries TRBV11-3 and TRBJ1-6; no firm D call. This CDR3 region has 12 residues. Germline CDR1 and CDR2: SGHNT and YENEEA. Trimming removed 6 bases from V and 14 bases from J, with 14 bases in between. The CDR3 loop reads CASRPKVEALHF. CDR3 sequence (DNA): TGTGCCAGCAGACCAAAAGTGGAGGCCCTCCACTTT.

V is TRBV6-2 or TRBV6-3 and J is TRBJ2-3; TRBD2 matches at 11 bases. The CDR3 sequence is 16 residues long. CDR1 MNHEY and CDR2 SVGEGT come from the germline V gene. After removal of 5 bases from V and 4 bases from J, the junction contained 8 bases not matched to a gene. The CDR3 nucleotides read TGTGCCAGCAGTACTCCTAGCGGGGGGAGCGCAGATACGCAGTATTTT. Its translation: CASSTPSGGSADTQYF.

The V and J genes are TRBV24-1 and TRBJ2-2, with D perhaps matching TRBD1 (7 bases). The germline CDR1 and CDR2 sequences are KGHDR and SFDVKD. Trimming pared 3 bases from V and 3 bases from J, leaving 10 bases between. The CDR3 runs to 15 residues. The CDR3 DNA is TGTGCCACCAGTGATGCAGGGGGGTACACCGGGGAGCTGTTTTTT. It codes for CATSDAGGYTGELFF.

The chain links TRBV5-1 to TRBJ1-1; D not resolved. The germline V gene encodes CDR1 SGHRS and CDR2 YFSETQ. V was trimmed by 5 bases and J by 1 base, leaving 12 bases between them. This CDR3 contains 14 residues. CDR3 amino acids: CASSRETPNTEAFF. CDR3 DNA: TGCGCCAGCAGTCGGGAGACCCCGAACACTGAAGCTTTCTTT.

The V and J genes are TRBV7-2 and TRBJ1-5; TRBD1 is a possible D gene (5 bases). CDR3 size: 14 residues. The V end lost 5 bases, the J end lost 0 bases, and 8 bases lay between the germline ends. Germline V gene sequence: CDR1 SGHTA, CDR2 FQGNSA. In DNA form, the CDR3 reads TGTGCCAGCAGCCCAGGGTATAGCAATCAGCCCCAGCATTTT. Translated: CASSPGYSNQPQHF.

The chain employs TRBV2 and TRBJ1-5; a weak D match, TRBD1 (5 bases). V was cut by 1 base and J by 0 bases, with 10 bases left in between. The CDR3 is made up of 16 amino acids. Germline lookup yields CDR1 SNHLY and CDR2 FYNNEI. CDR3 nucleotide sequence: TGTGCCAGCAGTGAAGGGGTAGACAGTAGCAATCAGCCCCAGCATTTT. It translates to CASSEGVDSSNQPQHF.

The rearrangement links TRBV12-5 to TRBJ2-3; 10 nucleotides align to TRBD1. Germline CDR1 LGHNT, CDR2 FRNRAP. V shed 5 bases, J shed 6 bases, and the junction held 5 bases outside the gene matches. This CDR3 spans 14 amino acids. CDR3 DNA sequence: TGTGCTAGTGGTGCCGGGACAGGGGTGGATACGCAGTATTTT. This translates into CASGAGTGVDTQYF.

CDR3 nucleotide sequence: TGTGCCAGCATCCTAGCGGGGGTGGGCAAAAACATTCAGTACTTC. As protein: CASILAGVGKNIQYF. This chain uses TRBV2 with TRBJ2-4; 10 nucleotides line up with TRBD2. Germline lookup yields CDR1 SNHLY and CDR2 FYNNEI. The CDR3 is made up of 15 amino acids. V lost 7 bases, J lost 3 bases, and 6 bases stayed unmatched.

This rearrangement joins TRBV7-5 to TRBJ1-1. TRBV7-5 corresponds to a pseudogene. CDR3 length: 16 amino acids. CDR3 protein: CARSLAFPGRESEAFF. DNA of the CDR3: TGTGCCAGAAGCTTAGCGTTCCCGGGAAGGGAGAGTGAAGCTTTCTTT.

The V and J genes are TRBV5-1 and TRBJ1-2, with 10 bases aligning to TRBD1. The germline CDR1 and CDR2 sequences are SGHRS and YFSETQ. The length of the CDR3 is 18 residues. V gave up 3 bases and J gave up 1 base; unmatched junction bases: 12. Written as DNA, the CDR3 is TGCGCCAGCAGCTCCACCGGGACAGGGGCGCGAAGTAACTATGGCTACACCTTC. Amino acid sequence: CASSSTGTGARSNYGYTF.

The rearrangement uses TRBV3-1 (or the pseudogene TRBV3-2) and TRBJ2-3, with a weak D call TRBD2 (6 bases). This CDR3 is 14 amino acids long. Germline V gene sequence: CDR1 LGHDT, CDR2 YNNKEL (reference sequence). Trimming shortened V by 3 bases and J by 2 bases, and 9 bases separated the two germline ends. CDR3: CASSQSGATDTQYF. DNA for the CDR3: TGTGCCAGCAGCCAGTCGGGAGCCACAGATACGCAGTATTTT.

The V gene is TRBV5-6, the J gene TRBJ2-6; D is unresolved. Germline V gene lookup returns CDR1 SGHDT and CDR2 YYEEEE. The CDR3 has 15 amino acids. V was shortened by 4 bases and J by 0 bases, with 8 bases between the two germline ends. The CDR3 bases are TGTGCCAGCAGCGGAGACTTCTCTGGGGCCAACGTCCTGACTTTC. It translates to CASSGDFSGANVLTF.

This chain connects TRBV3-1 (or the pseudogene TRBV3-2) to TRBJ1-4; 9 positions agree with TRBD1. Germline loops: CDR1 LGHDT, CDR2 YNNKEL (reference sequence). Trimming took 4 bases from V and 8 from J; bases not matched to a gene: 11. The CDR3 covers 16 residues. The CDR3 sequence is CASSPDLGQGFEKLFF. DNA of the CDR3: TGTGCCAGCAGCCCTGATTTGGGACAGGGTTTCGAAAAACTGTTTTTT.

The V gene is TRBV5-8, the J gene TRBJ2-1; unclear D gene. Trimming took off 6 bases at V and 7 bases at J, with 8 bases between the two ends. From germline, CDR1 is SGHTS and CDR2 YDEGEE. CDR3 size: 11 residues. The DNA of the CDR3 is TGTGCCAGCACTATGATGAATGAGCAGTTCTTC. This encodes CASTMMNEQFF.